The 30 T cell receptor beta chains below all came from one sample that was sequenced in a study of blood T cell repertoires in COVID-19 (dated by TCRdb to 2020 to 2022). Libraries were built with the immunoSEQ multiplex PCR assay. TCRdb limited this immuneACCESS table to in-frame rearrangements with V and J called. A share of clones is missing; checked studies link under half to unresolved V genes, and the rest is unexplained. The sample table holds about 300,000 clones, of which 80% to 90% were seen once. In total, the top ten clones hold around 4.6% of the sample. Specimen: PBMCs or T cells enriched from blood (not recorded which). These receptor sequences come from a young man who had recovered from COVID-19.

The sample holds a few counts of this clone. V and J are TRBV19 and TRBJ2-7; 10 positions agree with TRBD2. The CDR3 is 18 residues long. Unmatched junction bases numbered 15, after V lost 5 bases and J lost 2 bases. Germline V CDR1 and CDR2: LNHDA, SQIVND (reference sequence). Written as DNA, the CDR3 is TGTGCCAGTAGTCGCTCATCGGCTAGCGGGAGCACCCCCTACGAGCAGTACTTC. Translation gives CASSRSSASGSTPYEQYF.

The chain joins TRBV3-1 (or the pseudogene TRBV3-2) to TRBJ1-2; D might be TRBD1 (5 bases). This CDR3 contains 16 residues. Trimming took off 4 bases at V and 7 bases at J, with 22 bases between the two ends. The germline CDR1 and CDR2 sequences are LGHDT and YNNKEL (reference sequence). CDR3 nucleotide sequence: TGTGCCAGCAGCCCGGCCGGGGGAGGGACGGTCTTTGGCTACACCTTC. It is translated as CASSPAGGGTVFGYTF.

V is TRBV4-1 and J is TRBJ2-2; tentatively, D is TRBD1 (6 bases). The germline V gene has CDR1 MGHRA and CDR2 YSYEKL. The V end lost 1 base, the J end lost 6 bases, and 12 bases lay between the germline ends. The CDR3 loop spans 15 amino acids. In DNA, the CDR3 is TGCGCCAGCAGCCAAGTGACGACAGGTCCCGGGGAGCTGTTTTTT. As protein: CASSQVTTGPGELFF.

The chain carries TRBV12-2 and TRBJ2-7; the table gives TRBD2 as D, unverified against the DNA. TRBV12-2 is tagged as a pseudogene. This CDR3 spans 17 amino acids. The CDR3 loop is CASRLARGGSVSYEQYF. The DNA for the CDR3 is TGTGCAAGTCGCTTAGCGCGTGGCGGGAGCGTCTCCTACGAGCAGTACTTC.

The rearrangement links TRBV4-1 to TRBJ2-3; D is possibly TRBD2 (6 bases). V lost 3 bases and J lost 2, with 15 bases in between. The CDR3 spans 16 residues. Germline CDR1 reads MGHRA; CDR2 reads YSYEKL. The CDR3 reads CASSQAGTPNTDTQYF. The DNA for the CDR3 is TGCGCCAGCAGCCAGGCCGGGACTCCGAACACAGATACGCAGTATTTT.

The rearrangement joins TRBV28 to TRBJ2-3; 10 bases map to TRBD1. The CDR3 sequence is 14 residues long. With V trimmed by 10 bases and J by 3 bases, 7 bases remained unmatched. Germline V gene data show CDR1 as MDHEN and CDR2 as SYDVKM. This chain's CDR3 is CATTRQGATDTQYF. The CDR3 DNA is TGTGCCACCACGAGACAGGGGGCAACAGATACGCAGTATTTT. The full variable domain, its missing parts supplied by reference TRBV28 and TRBJ2-3, is DVKVTQSSRYLVKRTGEKVFLECVQDMDHENMFWYRQDPGLGLRLIYFSYDVKMKEKGDIPEGYSVSREKKERFSLILESASTNQTSMYLCATTRQGATDTQYFGPGTRLTVL.

The chain links TRBV13 to TRBJ2-6, with 7 nucleotides matching TRBD1. The J segment lost 3 bases and the V segment lost 4 bases, leaving 18 bases of the junction unmatched. The CDR3 extends over 20 amino acids. Germline V CDR1 and CDR2: PRHDT, FYEKMQ (reference sequence). The CDR3 loop reads CASSSTIKLTGSGGANVLTF. The CDR3 bases are TGTGCCAGCAGCTCAACGATTAAACTGACAGGGTCCGGTGGGGCCAACGTCCTGACTTTC.

The J gene is TRBJ2-1, the V gene TRBV4-1; perhaps TRBD1 as D (5 bases). In germline, CDR1 is MGHRA, CDR2 YSYEKL. CDR3 length equals 17 residues. Trimming stripped 4 bases from V and 5 bases from J, with 21 bases between. As DNA, the CDR3 is TGCGCCAGCAGCCCCCCTCCCGGCAGGGATTGGCACAATGAGCAGTTCTTC. Translated, it gives CASSPPPGRDWHNEQFF.

This sequence joins TRBV3-1 (or the pseudogene TRBV3-2) and TRBJ2-1, with 14 nucleotides matching TRBD2. The CDR3 is 16 residues long. Germline CDR1 and CDR2: LGHDT and YNNKEL (reference sequence). V lost 1 base and J lost 7; bases outside the gene matches: 3. CDR3 nucleotide sequence: TGTGCCAGCAGCCAAGGACTAGCGGGAGGGTTGAATGAGCAGTTCTTC. It translates to CASSQGLAGGLNEQFF.

In nucleotides, the CDR3 is TGTGCCAGCAGCCTTACAGGGGTTGAAAAACTGTTTTTT. Translated: CASSLTGVEKLFF. The chain combines TRBV7-2 with TRBJ1-4, with TRBD1 identical over 7 bases. Per the germline V gene, CDR1 is SGHTA and CDR2 is FQGNSA. The V segment lost 5 bases and the J segment 7 bases; nucleotides outside the gene matches: 4. This CDR3 spans 13 amino acids.

The CDR3: CASSQGDGNYGYTF. The CDR3 region has the DNA TGCGCCAGCAGCCAAGGCGATGGTAACTATGGCTACACCTTC. This chain links TRBV4-1 with TRBJ1-2; D gene unclear. Germline V lookup: CDR1 MGHRA, CDR2 YSYEKL. Trimming cost V 1 base and J 1 base, with 7 bases left between them. This CDR3 spans 14 amino acids.

The rearrangement uses TRBV19 and TRBJ2-1; TRBD2 is a possible D gene (6 bases). This CDR3 spans 15 amino acids. CDR1 is LNHDA and CDR2 is SQIVND in the germline V gene (reference sequence). V lost 7 bases to trimming and J lost 5 bases, with 18 bases between them. The CDR3 bases are TGTGCCAGTAAGGTTGGGGGGAGGCACAACAATGAGCAGTTCTTC. It codes for CASKVGGRHNNEQFF. The full variable domain, its missing parts supplied by reference TRBV19 and TRBJ2-1, is DGGITQSPKYLFRKEGQNVTLSCEQNLNHDAMYWYRQDPGQGLRLIYYSQIVNDFQKGDIAEGYSVSREKKESFPLTVTSAQKNPTAFYLCASKVGGRHNNEQFFGPGTRLTVL.

The genes are TRBV19 and TRBJ2-1; D may be TRBD2 (5 bases). The CDR3 has 15 residues. Germline CDR1 is LNHDA and CDR2 is SQIVND (reference sequence). V was cut by 5 bases and J by 3 bases, with 14 bases left in between. CDR3 amino acids: CASSVGETFYNEQFF. CDR3 bases: TGTGCCAGTAGTGTCGGGGAGACCTTCTACAATGAGCAGTTCTTC.

The CDR3, as DNA: TGCGCCAGCAGTGAGTCCTCAGGGTTGGAGACCCAGTACTTC. Translation gives CASSESSGLETQYF. This chain connects TRBV10-1 to TRBJ2-5, with D tentatively TRBD1 (5 bases). Trimming removed 0 bases at V and 5 bases at J, with 10 bases between. CDR1 and CDR2 from the germline V gene are WNHNN and SYGVQD (reference sequence). The CDR3 runs to 14 residues.

Remarks on this clone: The sample holds other DNA sequences that translate to the same CDR3. The chain combines TRBV9 with TRBJ2-3; TRBD1 aligns across 7 bases. Germline values: CDR1 SGDLS, CDR2 YYNGEE. This CDR3 region has 15 residues. V dropped 0 bases and J dropped 0; count of bases not matched to a gene: 1. CDR3 nucleotides: TGTGCCAGCAGCGTAGTCAGGGGGAGCACAGATACGCAGTATTTT. Translated: CASSVVRGSTDTQYF.

This chain joins TRBV6-5 and TRBJ2-3; 7 positions match TRBD1. Trimming took 7 bases from V and 1 from J; bases not matched to a gene: 5. The CDR3 consists of 14 residues. CDR1 is MNHEY and CDR2 is SVGAGI in the germline V gene. This CDR3 reads CASNTGTGTDTQYF. The DNA of the CDR3 is TGTGCCAGCAATACCGGGACAGGCACAGATACGCAGTATTTT.

The chain employs TRBV5-4 and TRBJ2-7; perhaps TRBD2 as D (6 bases). Trimming took off 4 bases at V and 2 bases at J, with 16 bases between the two ends. Per germline, CDR1 SGHNT and CDR2 YYREEE (reference sequence). This CDR3 region has 15 residues. The CDR3 here is CASSAGRDSTYEQYF. CDR3 in DNA: TGTGCCAGCAGCGCCGGCCGGGACTCGACCTACGAGCAGTACTTC.

This chain links TRBV5-1 with TRBJ2-3; tentative D call: TRBD1 (5 bases). The germline gives CDR1 SGHRS, CDR2 YFSETQ. V lost 3 bases to trimming and J lost 0 bases, with 11 bases between them. The CDR3 consists of 15 residues. The chain's CDR3 is CASSSFRASTDTQYF. CDR3 nucleotide sequence: TGCGCCAGCAGCTCGTTCAGGGCTAGCACAGATACGCAGTATTTT. Full variable domain (missing parts from reference TRBV5-1 and TRBJ2-3): KAGVTQTPRYLIKTRGQQVTLSCSPISGHRSVSWYQQTPGQGLQFLFEYFSETQRNKGNFPGRFSGRQFSNSRSEMNVSTLELGDSALYLCASSSFRASTDTQYFGPGTRLTVL.

V and J are TRBV9 and TRBJ2-3, with D unresolved. The CDR3 is 12 amino acids. Trimming left V 3 bases short and J 5 bases short, with 7 bases between. In germline, CDR1 is SGDLS, CDR2 YYNGEE. The CDR3 sequence: CASSDHLDTQYF. CDR3 bases: TGTGCCAGCAGCGACCACTTAGATACGCAGTATTTT. Based on the CDR3 plus reference TRBV9 and TRBJ2-3, the full variable domain is DSGVTQTPKHLITATGQRVTLRCSPRSGDLSVYWYQQSLDQGLQFLIQYYNGEERAKGNILERFSAQQFPDLHSELNLSSLELGDSALYFCASSDHLDTQYFGPGTRLTVL.

CDR3 DNA sequence: TGTGCCAGCAGTTTTACTAGCGACAGCTCCTACGAGCAGTACTTC. Its protein product is CASSFTSDSSYEQYF. This chain links TRBV27 with TRBJ2-7, with 7 nucleotides matching TRBD2. Germline V CDR1 and CDR2: MNHEY, SMNVEV (reference sequence). V shed 3 bases, J shed 0 bases, and the junction held 5 bases outside the gene matches. The CDR3 is 15 residues long.

The rearrangement uses TRBV10-1 and TRBJ2-1; D may be TRBD1 (5 bases). V was shortened by 7 bases and J by 4 bases, with 14 bases between the two germline ends. In germline, CDR1 is WNHNN, CDR2 SYGVQD (reference sequence). This CDR3 comprises 14 residues. Here the CDR3 reads CASTLKGKYNEQFF. CDR3 in DNA: TGCGCCAGCACCCTAAAGGGGAAATACAATGAGCAGTTCTTC.

This CDR3 is CATRLGGTGELFF. The CDR3 region has the DNA TGTGCCACCAGATTGGGGGGAACCGGGGAGCTGTTTTTT. The chain employs TRBV24-1 and TRBJ2-2; weak D call: TRBD2 (6 bases). The V end was cut by 7 bases, the J end by 5 bases, with 10 bases between. Germline V CDR1 and CDR2: KGHDR, SFDVKD. The CDR3 runs 13 residues.

The V gene is TRBV7-9, the J gene TRBJ2-7; 7 bases line up with TRBD2. Unmatched junction bases numbered 3, after V lost 3 bases and J lost 1 base. Germline lookup yields CDR1 SEHNR and CDR2 FQNEAQ (reference sequence). CDR3 length: 14 amino acids. The chain's CDR3 is CASSLGGMSYEQYF. The CDR3 DNA sequence: TGTGCCAGCAGCTTGGGAGGGATGTCCTACGAGCAGTACTTC.

This chain joins TRBV27 and TRBJ1-2; 10 bases agree with TRBD1. V lost 3 bases, J lost 2 bases, and 3 bases stayed unmatched. CDR3 size: 15 residues. Germline assignment: CDR1 MNHEY and CDR2 SMNVEV (reference sequence). CDR3 amino acids: CASSFLGQGNYGYTF. The CDR3 bases are TGTGCCAGCAGTTTCCTGGGACAGGGGAACTATGGCTACACCTTC.

This sequence joins TRBV5-5 and TRBJ1-2, with D maybe TRBD1 (5 bases). V lost 3 bases and J 4 bases, leaving 7 bases between the germline ends. CDR1 and CDR2 from the germline V gene are SGHKS and YYEKEE (reference sequence). The CDR3 is 12 residues long. This CDR3 is CASSSTVYGYTF. CDR3 nucleotides: TGTGCCAGCAGCTCGACAGTCTATGGCTACACCTTC. Combining the CDR3 with reference TRBV5-5 and TRBJ1-2 gives the whole variable domain DAGVTQSPTHLIKTRGQQVTLRCSPISGHKSVSWYQQVLGQGPQFIFQYYEKEERGRGNFPDRFSARQFPNYSSELNVNALLLGDSALYLCASSSTVYGYTFGSGTRLTVV.

The chain employs TRBV5-6 and TRBJ2-1; D possibly corresponds to TRBD1 (5 bases). The CDR3 is 16 residues long. Germline CDR1 and CDR2: SGHDT and YYEEEE. Trimming removed 0 bases from V and 0 bases from J, with 10 bases in between. This CDR3 is CASSLGGSISYNEQFF. CDR3 nucleotides: TGTGCCAGCAGCTTGGGGGGCTCTATCTCCTACAATGAGCAGTTCTTC.

This clone was observed a few times. The chain carries TRBV6-1 and TRBJ2-2, with D possibly being TRBD2 (6 bases). V dropped 3 bases and J dropped 7 bases, with 9 bases sitting between them. In germline, CDR1 is MNHNS, CDR2 SASEGT. The CDR3 covers 13 residues. For the CDR3, the DNA is TGTGCCAGCAGTGACAGGGAGGTCGGGGAGCTGTTTTTT. Translating it yields CASSDREVGELFF.

The J gene is TRBJ2-1, the V gene TRBV4-1; tentatively, D is TRBD1 (6 bases). Between the trimmed V and J ends, which lost 0 bases and 0 bases, there was a span of 9 bases. The CDR3 spans 16 residues. CDR1 and CDR2 from the germline V gene are MGHRA and YSYEKL. The CDR3 here is CASSQDETGSYNEQFF. CDR3 in DNA: TGCGCCAGCAGCCAAGACGAGACAGGCTCCTACAATGAGCAGTTCTTC.

The J gene is TRBJ1-2, the V gene TRBV5-6, with 9 bases lining up with TRBD1. The CDR3 consists of 15 residues. The ends lost 3 bases at V and 6 bases at J; junction bases unmatched: 9. Germline CDR1 and CDR2: SGHDT and YYEEEE. As DNA, the CDR3 is TGTGCCAGCAGCTGGGGGACAGGGCGAGATAATGGCTACACCTTC. Its protein is CASSWGTGRDNGYTF.

The rearrangement links TRBV5-1 to TRBJ2-3, with 10 nucleotides matching TRBD2. This CDR3 region has 15 residues. Per germline, CDR1 SGHRS and CDR2 YFSETQ. V lost 6 bases and J lost 3; bases outside the gene matches: 7. The CDR3 protein is CASTPSGSMTDTQYF. CDR3 in DNA: TGCGCCAGCACCCCTAGCGGGAGTATGACAGATACGCAGTATTTT.